Listed below are T cell receptor beta chains from one sample, sequenced in a study of beta chain features in type 1 diabetes. Some clones are missing from TCRdb's copy, which holds only in-frame ones; the method was immunoSEQ multiplex PCR. The top ten hold around 0.044% of the sample, which has roughly 380,000 clones, around 19% seen once. The sequencing sample was made of naive CD4+ T cells from blood. These receptors originate from a woman aged 18-30 years in good health. The conserved cysteine and the conserved F or W are not part of the CDR3 here. The D gene is left open where the match is weak.

D gene: TRBD2; V gene: TRBV11-1; CDR3 length: 13; CDR3 protein: ASSLAEGTSGEQF
D gene: TRBD2; V gene: TRBV18; CDR3 length: 12; CDR3 protein: ASSPPNTSGEQY
D gene: NA; V gene: TRBV29-1; CDR3 length: 11; CDR3 protein: SATPGGYNEQF
D gene: NA; V gene: TRBV30; CDR3 length: 11; CDR3 protein: AYQDKGRQPQH
D gene: TRBD1; V gene: TRBV5-1; CDR3 length: 13; CDR3 protein: ASSLRQGAFDEQY
D gene: TRBD2; V gene: TRBV7-7; CDR3 length: 16; CDR3 protein: ASSLGRTSGGSTDTQY
D gene: NA; V gene: TRBV18; CDR3 length: 13; CDR3 protein: ASSPIGQLNTEAF
D gene: NA; V gene: TRBV7-3; CDR3 length: 11; CDR3 protein: ASRRQMNTEAF
D gene: TRBD1; V gene: TRBV19; CDR3 length: 12; CDR3 protein: ASSSDRGVETQY
D gene: TRBD1; V gene: TRBV5-1; CDR3 length: 15; CDR3 protein: ASSTGTGTRYNYGYT
D gene: TRBD2; V gene: TRBV9; CDR3 length: 16; CDR3 protein: ASSAAGGLAGGENIQY
D gene: TRBD2; V gene: TRBV18; CDR3 length: 16; CDR3 protein: ASSPLLAGAFSYNEQF
D gene: NA; V gene: TRBV30; CDR3 length: 12; CDR3 protein: AWSVKTSTDTQY
D gene: NA; V gene: TRBV11-1; CDR3 length: 13; CDR3 protein: ASSSGGFSTDTQY
D gene: NA; V gene: TRBV2; CDR3 length: 12; CDR3 protein: ASRTEAPTGELF
D gene: TRBD2; V gene: TRBV7-2; CDR3 length: 12; CDR3 protein: ASSLEGSGRDEF
D gene: NA; V gene: TRBV11-1; CDR3 length: 15; CDR3 protein: ASSQGSGTSSYNEQF
D gene: NA; V gene: TRBV5-6; CDR3 length: 12; CDR3 protein: ASRGWGGTGELF
D gene: NA; V gene: TRBV30; CDR3 length: 10; CDR3 protein: AWTMGADTQY
D gene: NA; V gene: TRBV4-1; CDR3 length: 16; CDR3 protein: ASSRYGEVRINPYEQY
D gene: NA; V gene: TRBV18; CDR3 length: 11; CDR3 protein: ASSPDNAYGYT
D gene: TRBD1; V gene: TRBV6-5; CDR3 length: 11; CDR3 protein: ASSGQGIDGYT
D gene: NA; V gene: TRBV7-2; CDR3 length: 11; CDR3 protein: ASSPTRYNEQF
D gene: NA; V gene: TRBV30; CDR3 length: 12; CDR3 protein: AWSVGGSRAEAF
D gene: NA; V gene: TRBV5-1; CDR3 length: 13; CDR3 protein: ASSTSPSSYNEQF
D gene: NA; V gene: TRBV7-2; CDR3 length: 12; CDR3 protein: ASTLGGNTGELF
D gene: TRBD1; V gene: TRBV5-1; CDR3 length: 12; CDR3 protein: ASSFDHTGGEQY
D gene: NA; V gene: TRBV6-1; CDR3 length: 13; CDR3 protein: ASRKRTAGANVLT
D gene: TRBD2; V gene: TRBV29-1; CDR3 length: 14; CDR3 protein: SVDLGEGWSQETQY
D gene: TRBD1; V gene: TRBV29-1; CDR3 length: 9; CDR3 protein: SAGTDYEQY
D gene: NA; V gene: TRBV7-9; CDR3 length: 13; CDR3 protein: ASSRDIRRNSPLH
D gene: NA; V gene: TRBV14; CDR3 length: 11; CDR3 protein: ASSQQGDTEAF
D gene: TRBD1; V gene: TRBV5-1; CDR3 length: 11; CDR3 protein: ASSPDRGETQY
D gene: NA; V gene: TRBV30; CDR3 length: 13; CDR3 protein: ACSIAGALGYGYT
D gene: NA; V gene: TRBV5-6; CDR3 length: 10; CDR3 protein: ASSLQGPEQF
D gene: NA; V gene: TRBV9; CDR3 length: 11; CDR3 protein: ASSGEAKNIQY
D gene: NA; V gene: TRBV5-4; CDR3 length: 14; CDR3 protein: ASSLGGGASSYEQY
D gene: NA; V gene: TRBV2; CDR3 length: 12; CDR3 protein: ASSGVISYNEQF
D gene: NA; V gene: TRBV4-3; CDR3 length: 11; CDR3 protein: ASSQALGLTQY
D gene: NA; V gene: TRBV29-1; CDR3 length: 10; CDR3 protein: SVEGQYNEQF